These 7 T cell receptor beta chains were sequenced from one sample in a study of blood T cell repertoires in COVID-19. The data were produced by immunoSEQ multiplex PCR, yet TCRdb's version contains in-frame clones alone and is incomplete. The sample holds roughly 70,000 clones, under 95% seen once. The sequenced sample was peripheral blood. These receptors came from a man in his forties or fifties with acute or convalescent COVID-19.

This chain joins TRBV5-8 and TRBJ2-1, with unresolved D. The CDR3 is 16 residues long. Trimming left V 0 bases short and J 3 bases short, with 13 bases between. CDR1 and CDR2 (germline): SGHTS, YDEGEE. Here the CDR3 reads CASSLADQENYNEQFF. Written as DNA, the CDR3 is TGTGCCAGCAGCTTGGCCGACCAGGAAAACTACAATGAGCAGTTCTTC. The entire variable domain, with the rest obtained from reference TRBV5-8 and TRBJ2-1, is as follows: EAGVTQSPTHLIKTRGQQATLRCSPISGHTSVYWYQQALGLGLQFLLWYDEGEERNRGNFPPRFSGRQFPNYSSELNVNALELEDSALYLCASSLADQENYNEQFFGPGTRLTVL.

This sequence joins TRBV28 and TRBJ1-2, with 8 nucleotides matching TRBD1. The germline gives CDR1 MDHEN, CDR2 SYDVKM. The CDR3 extends over 15 amino acids. After removal of 3 bases from V and 3 bases from J, the junction contained 6 bases not matched to a gene. CDR3 nucleotide sequence: TGTGCCAGCAGTTTTCTGGCAGGGGGCGACTATGGCTACACCTTC. Its translation is CASSFLAGGDYGYTF.

The V gene is TRBV19, the J gene TRBJ2-2; possible D gene TRBD1, 6 bases. CDR3 length: 14 amino acids. The V end was cut by 2 bases, the J end by 3 bases, with 7 bases between. The germline CDR1 and CDR2 sequences are LNHDA and SQIVND (reference sequence). CDR3 residues: CASSIRQDTGELFF. The CDR3 DNA reads TGTGCCAGTAGTATAAGACAGGACACCGGGGAGCTGTTTTTT.

The V gene is TRBV27, the J gene TRBJ1-2, with D unresolved. V was cut by 2 bases and J by 1 base, with 11 bases left in between. The CDR3 runs 15 residues. The V gene's germline CDR1 is MNHEY and CDR2 SMNVEV (reference sequence). This CDR3 reads CASSLASGGNYGYTF. The CDR3 DNA reads TGTGCCAGCAGTTTAGCCTCCGGCGGTAACTATGGCTACACCTTC.

The chain recombines TRBV19 with TRBJ1-3, with D perhaps TRBD1 (5 bases). There are 15 residues in the CDR3. Germline-derived CDR1 and CDR2 are LNHDA and SQIVND (reference sequence). V was pared by 6 bases and J by 0 bases, with 12 bases between. The CDR3 sequence: CASSTGEPSGNTIYF. CDR3 nucleotides: TGTGCCAGTAGCACAGGAGAACCCTCTGGAAACACCATATATTTT.

This chain uses TRBV3-1 (or the pseudogene TRBV3-2) with TRBJ1-1; D may be TRBD1 (5 bases). The length of the CDR3 is 14 residues. Germline assignment: CDR1 LGHDT and CDR2 YNNKEL (reference sequence). Trimming shortened V by 4 bases and J by 0 bases, and 9 bases separated the two germline ends. This CDR3 is CASSLRAMNTEAFF. Written as DNA, the CDR3 is TGTGCCAGCAGCCTCAGGGCCATGAACACTGAAGCTTTCTTT.

The V call is TRBV18, the J call TRBJ2-7; D is unresolved. Germline lookup yields CDR1 KGHSH and CDR2 LQKENI. The ends were cut back, 0 bases at V and 7 bases at J, with 10 bases in the middle. The CDR3 runs to 13 residues. The CDR3 DNA reads as TGTGCCAGCTCACCACCTGCCCAGTGGGAGCAGTACTTC. This gives the protein CASSPPAQWEQYF.